The sequence of this TCR beta chain was determined in a study of technical replicates of blood from several donors. Germline V gives CDR1 SEHNR, CDR2 FQNEAQ (reference sequence). V was pared by 4 bases and J by 8 bases, with 13 bases of the junction left unmatched. There are 16 residues in the CDR3. In this sample, this clone turned up once. Measured with immunoSEQ multiplex PCR; TCRdb has only the in-frame clones, and not every one. The data show about 84,000 clones, roughly 97% seen once. Material for sequencing was T cells isolated from PBMCs. The chain links TRBV7-9 to TRBJ1-4; 7 nucleotides line up with TRBD1. This clonotype was sampled from a human donor in good health. The CDR3 reads CASSSAGTAFFEKLFF. In DNA form, the CDR3 reads TGTGCCAGCAGCTCAGCCGGGACAGCCTTTTTCGAAAAACTGTTTTTT.